The 3 T cell receptor beta chains below come from one sample, sequenced in a study of T cell changes during pregnancy in multiple sclerosis. The repertoire was sequenced with immunoSEQ multiplex PCR; TCRdb's copy has only in-frame clones and lacks some. This table has approximately 99,000 clones, 93% appearing once. The sample consisted of peripheral blood, taken after pregnancy. These receptor sequences come from a female donor with multiple sclerosis, enrolled in a pregnancy study.

The chain has TRBV6-1 and TRBJ2-2; 11 bases match TRBD1. V gave up 2 bases and J gave up 6 bases; unmatched junction bases: 5. The CDR3 runs to 16 residues. Per germline, CDR1 MNHNS and CDR2 SASEGT. The CDR3 loop is CASSEWDRGTSGELFF. In nucleotides, the CDR3 is TGTGCCAGCAGTGAATGGGACAGGGGGACTTCCGGGGAGCTGTTTTTT.

This rearrangement joins TRBV5-1 to TRBJ2-1; 8 nucleotides line up with TRBD2. The germline V gene has CDR1 SGHRS and CDR2 YFSETQ. The CDR3 has 14 amino acids. Trimming took 4 bases from V and 6 from J; bases not matched to a gene: 6. The DNA for the CDR3 is TGCGCCAGCAGCGTGGGGACTAGGGTCAATGAGCAGTTCTTC. This gives the protein CASSVGTRVNEQFF. The whole variable domain, filled in from reference TRBV5-1 and TRBJ2-1, reads KAGVTQTPRYLIKTRGQQVTLSCSPISGHRSVSWYQQTPGQGLQFLFEYFSETQRNKGNFPGRFSGRQFSNSRSEMNVSTLELGDSALYLCASSVGTRVNEQFFGPGTRLTVL.

This CDR3 is CASSLYYTGELFF. CDR3 nucleotides: TGTGCCAGCAGCTTGTACTACACCGGGGAGCTGTTTTTT. The chain has TRBV5-4 and TRBJ2-2; D is uncertain. Deletions cut 1 base from V and 3 bases from J, with 4 bases between. This CDR3 comprises 13 residues. Germline loops: CDR1 SGHNT, CDR2 YYREEE (reference sequence).